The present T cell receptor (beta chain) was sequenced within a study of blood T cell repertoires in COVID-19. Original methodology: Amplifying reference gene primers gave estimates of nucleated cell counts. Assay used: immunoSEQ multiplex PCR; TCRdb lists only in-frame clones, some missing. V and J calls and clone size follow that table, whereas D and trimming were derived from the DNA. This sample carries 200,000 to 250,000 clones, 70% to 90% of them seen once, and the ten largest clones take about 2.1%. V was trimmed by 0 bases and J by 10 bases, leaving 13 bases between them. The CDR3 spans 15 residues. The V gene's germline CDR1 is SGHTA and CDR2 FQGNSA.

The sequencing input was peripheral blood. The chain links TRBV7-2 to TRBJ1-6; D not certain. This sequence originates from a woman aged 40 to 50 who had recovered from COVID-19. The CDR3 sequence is CASSLALWSRSPLHF. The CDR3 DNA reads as TGTGCCAGCAGCTTAGCGCTCTGGAGTAGGTCACCCCTCCACTTT.